The clone carrying this TCR beta chain was seen at least ten times. TCRdb ran MiXCR on the PCR reads and lists one entry per CDR3 protein. The sample carries just under 650,000 distinct CDR3 sequences, 20% recorded once. The CDR3 covers 20 residues. Trimming took off 2 bases at V and 2 bases at J, with 26 bases between the two ends. Germline CDR1 is SNHLY and CDR2 is FYNNEI. This entry is derived from a study of molecular identifiers for immune sequencing clone quantification. The chain has TRBV2 and TRBJ2-3; D tentatively reads TRBD1 or TRBD2 (6 bases each). Specimen: naive CD8+ T cells from blood, with Jurkat cell RNA spiked in. Regarding subset: FACS-sorted CD8+CD4-CCR7+CD45RA+ naive T cells. The origin of this receptor is a human donor in good health. Some libraries in this study had Jurkat cell RNA spiked in. The chain's CDR3 is CASSEWKPGVGGRDTDTQYF. DNA of the CDR3: TGTGCCAGCAGTGAATGGAAACCAGGGGTGGGGGGCCGGGACACAGATACGCAGTATTTT.